This TCR beta chain was recovered during a study of beta chain features in type 1 diabetes. Study conclusions and caveats: Shorter templates might be favored by PCR, and equally so in patients and in controls. Within patients, naive, central memory and Treg TCRB repertoires seemed more similar than within healthy donors.

Germline assignment: CDR1 SGHNT and CDR2 YYREEE (reference sequence). The CDR3 has 14 amino acids. Trimming shortened V by 2 bases and J by 2 bases, and 10 bases separated the two germline ends. As to this clone: The antigen is unknown.

Reverse transcribing all isolated RNA meant expressed TCRB transcripts were sequenced. Produced via immunoSEQ multiplex PCR; TCRdb's table is partial and in-frame only. The data show about 210,000 clones, 9.5% to 13% seen once. This receptor was obtained from a young man in good health. This sequence joins TRBV5-4 and TRBJ2-5, with D possibly matching TRBD2 (6 bases). Source material: central memory CD4+ T cells from blood. The CDR3, as DNA: TGTGCCAGCAGCTTTTTCCTAGCGCAAGAGACCCAGTACTTC. Its translation: CASSFFLAQETQYF.